This TCR beta chain came from a study of T cell repertoires in cytomegalovirus infection. Overall study: Both recently identified HLA-C-restricted and well-studied HLA-B-restricted CMV epitopes were used in the study. Evidence of both CMV infection and a matching HLA type came from public TCR beta signatures.

This clonotype has a handful of counts. Its antigen is as yet unknown. MiXCR, run by TCRdb on the reads, gives a single entry per CDR3 protein. The sample lists a few hundred thousand distinct CDR3 sequences; 25% to 35% were seen once. Trimming stripped 6 bases from V and 0 bases from J, with 12 bases between. The CDR3 runs to 15 residues. This receptor was obtained from a human donor in good health (CMV status not recorded). Some clones in this sample may be carry-over from other donors' samples. Sequences were derived from cultured PBMCs, sampled from culture after CMV antigen stimulation. The V gene is TRBV12-3 or TRBV12-4, the J gene TRBJ1-5; possible D gene TRBD1, 5 bases. CDR3 sequence reads: CASSPRGRSNQPQHF. CDR3 nucleotides: TGTGCCAGCAGCCCTAGGGGTCGTAGCAATCAGCCCCAGCATTTT.